Listed below are T cell receptor beta chains from one sample, sequenced in a study of T cells after posttransplantation cyclophosphamide. Only in-frame clones appear in the TCRdb table, and some are missing; sequencing was by immunoSEQ multiplex PCR. Of under 4,000 clones listed, around 57% are singletons. The sample consisted of memory CD8+ T cells sorted from blood. Receptors originate from a woman in her twenties or thirties in good health and a related stem cell transplant donor. Both conserved end residues are part of each CDR3. D genes are given only for firm matches. Clone size is not always given. Where it is, it says once, few, many or a class for expanded clones.

clone_size d_call j_call v_call cdr3_aa cdr3_nt
once . TRBJ1-1 TRBV19 CASSIVAGFSTEAFF TGTGCCAGTAGTATAGTAGCAGGGTTTAGCACTGAAGCTTTCTTT
few TRBD1 TRBJ1-5 TRBV27 CASSSLQGIHQPQHF TGTGCCAGCAGTTCCCTACAGGGGATCCATCAGCCCCAGCATTTT
. . TRBJ2-5 TRBV6-6 CASSSTRVPVRETQYF TGTGCCAGCAGTTCCACCAGGGTCCCAGTGAGAGAGACCCAGTACTTC
. . TRBJ2-1 TRBV6-1 CASGETANNEQFF TGTGCCAGCGGGGAGACGGCAAACAATGAGCAGTTCTTC
. . TRBJ1-6 TRBV4-2 CASSQDGGQTYSPLHF TGTGCCAGCAGCCAAGATGGAGGACAGACCTATTCACCCCTCCACTTT
. TRBD1 TRBJ1-5 TRBV28 CASSTLGTGPQHF TGTGCCAGCAGTACTCTCGGGACAGGACCTCAGCATTTT
. TRBD2 TRBJ2-7 TRBV4-2 CASRYIAGGSYEQYF TGTGCCAGCAGGTATATAGCGGGGGGCTCCTACGAGCAGTACTTC
few TRBD1 TRBJ1-2 TRBV19 CASSFGTGNGYTF TGTGCCAGTAGTTTCGGGACAGGGAATGGCTACACCTTC
. . TRBJ1-1 TRBV7-9 CASSLLTPNTEAFF TGTGCCAGCAGCTTATTAACACCGAACACTGAAGCTTTCTTT
. TRBD1 TRBJ2-3 TRBV14 CASVRYRGSVGDTQYF TGTGCCAGCGTACGTTACAGGGGGAGTGTCGGAGATACGCAGTATTTT